These 32 T cell receptor beta chains originate from one sample sequenced in a study of blood T cell repertoires in COVID-19. The data were produced by immunoSEQ multiplex PCR, yet TCRdb's version contains in-frame clones alone and is incomplete. The table includes 410,000 or so clones, approximately 91% detected once. The sequenced sample was peripheral blood. All receptors come from a woman between 35 and 50 years old with COVID-19, enrolled during active disease.

V and J are TRBV27 and TRBJ1-2; tentative D call: TRBD1 (5 bases). Germline-derived CDR1 and CDR2 are MNHEY and SMNVEV (reference sequence). The V end was cut by 5 bases, the J end by 2 bases, with 15 bases between. The CDR3 has 15 amino acids. CDR3 DNA sequence: TGTGCCAGCAGTCTCGAGCCGGGGGGGAACTATGGCTACACCTTC. It is translated as CASSLEPGGNYGYTF.

The rearrangement uses TRBV19 and TRBJ2-5; maybe TRBD2 (5 bases). With 1 base removed from V and 2 bases from J, the gap between germline ends came to 11 bases. Germline CDR1 LNHDA, CDR2 SQIVND (reference sequence). There are 15 residues in the CDR3. The CDR3 region has the DNA TGTGCCAGTAGTATAGCGGGGAGAGAGCAAGAGACCCAGTACTTC. Amino acids: CASSIAGREQETQYF.

The chain has TRBV7-8 and TRBJ2-2; 10 bases fit TRBD2. The CDR3 spans 15 residues. Per germline, CDR1 SGHVS and CDR2 FQNEAQ. J lost 1 base, V lost 4 bases, and 0 bases had no gene match. CDR3 DNA: TGTGCCAGCAGCTCTAGCGGGGGGAACACCGGGGAGCTGTTTTTT. Amino acids: CASSSSGGNTGELFF.

The genes are TRBV6-2 or TRBV6-3 and TRBJ1-1; D ambiguous. The V and J ends lost 0 bases and 7 bases respectively, with 3 bases between them. CDR3 length: 11 residues. Germline CDR1 MNHEY, CDR2 SVGEGT. CDR3 protein: CASSYSSEAFF. The CDR3 DNA is TGTGCCAGCAGTTACTCCAGTGAAGCTTTCTTT.

This sequence joins TRBV5-5 and TRBJ2-1, with 7 bases that match TRBD1. Unmatched junction bases numbered 7, after V lost 4 bases and J lost 0 bases. Germline V lookup: CDR1 SGHKS, CDR2 YYEKEE (reference sequence). This CDR3 region has 16 residues. The CDR3 loop is CASSQGQASSYNEQFF. DNA of the CDR3: TGTGCCAGCAGCCAAGGACAGGCGAGCTCCTACAATGAGCAGTTCTTC.

The chain combines TRBV11-2 with TRBJ2-1, with 11 bases that match TRBD1. The CDR3 is 17 residues long. V shed 3 bases, J shed 9 bases, and the junction held 13 bases outside the gene matches. The germline gives CDR1 SGHAT, CDR2 FQNNGV. This chain's CDR3 is CASSFAGTGGIAREQFF. In DNA, the CDR3 is TGTGCCAGCAGCTTTGCCGGGACAGGGGGAATCGCACGTGAGCAGTTCTTC.

This clone appeared a single time. The chain recombines TRBV29-1 with TRBJ2-2; TRBD1 is a possible D gene (6 bases). Deletions cut 1 base from V and 7 bases from J, with 16 bases between. Germline V gene sequence: CDR1 SQVTM, CDR2 ANQGSEA. This CDR3 spans 15 amino acids. CDR3 DNA sequence: TGCAGCGTTGAAGCTTTTCGGCAGGGGAACGGGGAGCTGTTTTTT. The encoded protein is CSVEAFRQGNGELFF.

The gene calls are TRBV3-1 (or the pseudogene TRBV3-2) and TRBJ1-2, with TRBD1 matching 7 bases. In germline, CDR1 is LGHDT, CDR2 YNNKEL (reference sequence). V gave up 1 base and J gave up 3 bases; unmatched junction bases: 5. CDR3 length: 15 amino acids. CDR3 sequence (DNA): TGTGCCAGCAGCCAAGTTCAAGGGGGCGACTATGGCTACACCTTC. Its translation is CASSQVQGGDYGYTF.

The V gene is TRBV19, the J gene TRBJ1-6; D possibly corresponds to TRBD1 (6 bases). Germline values: CDR1 LNHDA, CDR2 SQIVND (reference sequence). The ends were cut back, 3 bases at V and 8 bases at J, with 20 bases in the middle. This CDR3 comprises 17 residues. The CDR3 DNA sequence: TGTGCCAGTAGTATGTCCAGGGGAAGACAAGAGGATTCACCCCTCCACTTT. Translation: CASSMSRGRQEDSPLHF.

The V gene is TRBV7-2, the J gene TRBJ2-2; D is perhaps TRBD1 (6 bases). Germline CDR1 is SGHTA and CDR2 is FQGNSA. This CDR3 has 16 residues. The ends were cut back, 0 bases at V and 1 base at J, with 9 bases in the middle. CDR3 sequence reads: CASSLAGTRNTGELFF. CDR3 DNA: TGTGCCAGCAGCTTAGCGGGGACAAGGAACACCGGGGAGCTGTTTTTT.

J is TRBJ1-3 and V is TRBV30; D gene uncertain. This CDR3 is 11 amino acids long. Germline CDR1 is GTSNPN and CDR2 is SVGIG (reference sequence). The germline V and J ends were trimmed by 1 base and 11 bases, with 9 bases remaining between them. The CDR3 coding sequence is TGTGCCTGGAGTGCCCCGTCGGCCATATATTTT. Residues: CAWSAPSAIYF.

The rearrangement links TRBV15 to TRBJ2-1; 10 bases fit TRBD2. The CDR3 runs to 16 residues. V gave up 3 bases and J gave up 3 bases; unmatched junction bases: 5. Per germline, CDR1 LNHNV and CDR2 YYDKDF (reference sequence). CDR3 DNA sequence: TGTGCCACCAGCAGGGCGAGCGGGAGGGTCTACAATGAGCAGTTCTTC. This encodes CATSRASGRVYNEQFF. Full variable domain (remainder filled in from reference TRBV15 and TRBJ2-1): DAMVIQNPRYQVTQFGKPVTLSCSQTLNHNVMYWYQQKSSQAPKLLFHYYDKDFNNEADTPDNFQSRRPNTSFCFLDIRSPGLGDTAMYLCATSRASGRVYNEQFFGPGTRLTVL.

The V and J genes are TRBV27 and TRBJ2-5; D unresolved. The CDR3 consists of 18 residues. Germline lookup yields CDR1 MNHEY and CDR2 SMNVEV (reference sequence). With 1 base removed from V and 5 bases from J, the gap between germline ends came to 23 bases. The CDR3 nucleotides are TGTGCCAGCAGTTTATTGGGTGAGAGAGCCTCCGGCAGGGAGACCCAGTACTTC. Its translation: CASSLLGERASGRETQYF.

V is TRBV6-2 or TRBV6-3 and J is TRBJ2-7; 7 bases line up with TRBD2. The CDR3 has 15 amino acids. V gave up 2 bases and J gave up 2 bases; unmatched junction bases: 6. CDR1 and CDR2 from the germline V gene are MNHEY and SVGEGT. In nucleotides, the CDR3 is TGTGCCAGCAGTTACGGGAGGGGTAAGCCCTACGAGCAGTACTTC. Its protein product is CASSYGRGKPYEQYF.

The genes are TRBV6-5 and TRBJ1-1; weak D call: TRBD1 (6 bases). The germline V and J ends were trimmed by 0 bases and 11 bases, with 13 bases remaining between them. This CDR3 is 13 amino acids long. From germline, CDR1 is MNHEY and CDR2 SVGAGI. The CDR3 nucleotides read TGTGCCAGCAGTTACTCGGGGGGGGCTTCGGCTTTCTTT. Protein product: CASSYSGGASAFF.

The chain recombines TRBV5-1 with TRBJ1-2; D possibly corresponds to TRBD1 (6 bases). This CDR3 is 16 amino acids long. The germline gives CDR1 SGHRS, CDR2 YFSETQ. With 4 bases removed from V and 1 base from J, the gap between germline ends came to 17 bases. CDR3 residues: CASSGYETGLNYGYTF. CDR3 sequence (DNA): TGCGCCAGCAGCGGTTACGAAACAGGGCTTAACTATGGCTACACCTTC.

The chain employs TRBV7-2 and TRBJ1-2; 10 nucleotides align to TRBD1. This CDR3 region has 17 residues. Trimming cost V 4 bases and J 3 bases; bases outside gene matches: 11. Germline V gene lookup returns CDR1 SGHTA and CDR2 FQGNSA. CDR3 residues: CASSSRTGGYSDYGYTF. CDR3 sequence (DNA): TGTGCCAGCAGCTCACGGACAGGGGGGTACAGCGACTATGGCTACACCTTC.

The chain combines TRBV5-8 with TRBJ1-5, with D possibly being TRBD1 (5 bases). Between the trimmed V and J ends, which lost 5 bases and 0 bases, there was a span of 12 bases. This CDR3 has 15 amino acids. The germline V gene has CDR1 SGHTS and CDR2 YDEGEE. The CDR3 region is CASSQGVYSNQPQHF. The CDR3 DNA follows: TGTGCCAGCAGTCAAGGGGTTTATAGCAATCAGCCCCAGCATTTT.

V is TRBV19 and J is TRBJ1-5; the D gene is possibly TRBD1 (6 bases). The CDR3 is 14 residues long. From germline, CDR1 is LNHDA and CDR2 SQIVND (reference sequence). V shed 3 bases and J shed 2 bases, with 8 bases lying between them. Here the CDR3 DNA reads TGTGCCAGTAGTATGCAGGGGCGCAATCAGCCCCAGCATTTT. Residues: CASSMQGRNQPQHF.

The J gene is TRBJ2-2, the V gene TRBV28, with 12 bases fitting TRBD2. Germline CDR1 reads MDHEN; CDR2 reads SYDVKM. The trim removed 5 bases at V and 7 bases at J, leaving 8 bases unmatched. CDR3 size: 16 residues. CDR3 amino acids: CASSPASGGAYGELFF. DNA for the CDR3: TGTGCCAGCAGTCCCGCTAGCGGGGGGGCCTACGGGGAGCTGTTTTTT.

The chain recombines TRBV5-6 with TRBJ1-3, with a possible D match to TRBD1 (5 bases). Between the trimmed V and J ends, which lost 3 bases and 0 bases, there was a span of 10 bases. Germline V lookup: CDR1 SGHDT, CDR2 YYEEEE. The CDR3 sequence is 15 residues long. CDR3 in DNA: TGTGCCAGCAGCTGGGGAGGGGCCTCTGGAAACACCATATATTTT. It codes for CASSWGGASGNTIYF.

V is TRBV7-2 and J is TRBJ2-4, with 10 nucleotides matching TRBD1. CDR1 is SGHTA, CDR2 FQGNSA, per germline. CDR3 length: 14 residues. The junction had 3 bases not matched to a gene; V was cut back by 1 base and J by 9 bases. CDR3 protein: CASSLDRTGGIQYF. CDR3 nucleotide sequence: TGTGCCAGCAGCTTAGATCGGACAGGGGGCATTCAGTACTTC.

CDR3 sequence (DNA): TGTGCCACCTCCCCCTCGCCCGGGACAGGGGGTGCCAGGACTAATGAAAAACTGTTTTTT. Protein: CATSPSPGTGGARTNEKLFF. The chain uses TRBV19 and TRBJ1-4; TRBD1 matches at 11 bases. The V gene end was trimmed by 10 bases and the J gene end by 2 bases; junction bases not matched to a gene: 21. The germline V gene has CDR1 LNHDA and CDR2 SQIVND (reference sequence). The CDR3 covers 20 residues.

This clone was detected once. The rearrangement joins TRBV9 to TRBJ2-1, with 12 bases fitting TRBD2. Germline loops: CDR1 SGDLS, CDR2 YYNGEE. The CDR3 totals 18 residues. V dropped 1 base and J dropped 3; count of bases not matched to a gene: 8. The CDR3 region is CASSVRASGGALYNEQFF. The CDR3 DNA follows: TGTGCCAGCAGCGTAAGGGCTAGCGGGGGGGCCCTCTACAATGAGCAGTTCTTC.

V is TRBV28 and J is TRBJ1-6; D not resolved. The CDR3 covers 18 residues. The V end lost 1 base, the J end lost 0 bases, and 13 bases lay between the germline ends. Germline V CDR1 and CDR2: MDHEN, SYDVKM. The CDR3 nucleotides are TGTGCCAGCAGTTTATCCGCGACAAGAAGCTCCTATAATTCACCCCTCCACTTT. Amino acids: CASSLSATRSSYNSPLHF.

The genes are TRBV27 and TRBJ1-1; a weak D match, TRBD1 (5 bases). Per germline, CDR1 MNHEY and CDR2 SMNVEV (reference sequence). Trimming left V 5 bases short and J 3 bases short, with 19 bases between. The CDR3 totals 16 residues. The CDR3 DNA is TGTGCCAGCAGTCCCCAACTTGGACATCCCTACACTGAAGCTTTCTTT. Protein sequence: CASSPQLGHPYTEAFF.

The chain joins TRBV28 to TRBJ1-4, with D perhaps TRBD1 (6 bases). The CDR3 extends over 16 amino acids. The V end was cut by 3 bases, the J end by 8 bases, with 19 bases between. Per the germline V gene, CDR1 is MDHEN and CDR2 is SYDVKM. As DNA, the CDR3 is TGTGCCAGCAGTTTTGCACTGGGGGGGCTCGTCGAAAAACTGTTTTTT. The encoded protein is CASSFALGGLVEKLFF. The full variable domain, its missing parts supplied by reference TRBV28 and TRBJ1-4, is DVKVTQSSRYLVKRTGEKVFLECVQDMDHENMFWYRQDPGLGLRLIYFSYDVKMKEKGDIPEGYSVSREKKERFSLILESASTNQTSMYLCASSFALGGLVEKLFFGSGTQLSVL.

The chain carries TRBV6-5 and TRBJ1-2; TRBD1 agrees at 8 bases. Trimming took 6 bases from V and 4 from J; bases not matched to a gene: 4. From germline, CDR1 is MNHEY and CDR2 SVGAGI. The CDR3 totals 13 residues. CDR3 sequence reads: CASRDTGGYGYTF. CDR3 in DNA: TGTGCCAGCAGGGATACAGGGGGCTATGGCTACACCTTC.

The gene calls are TRBV5-6 and TRBJ2-3, with D maybe TRBD1 (6 bases). CDR3 length: 14 residues. The V end was cut by 4 bases, the J end by 10 bases, with 19 bases between. Germline V gene lookup returns CDR1 SGHDT and CDR2 YYEEEE. The CDR3 spells CASSPLQGGRSQYF. CDR3 nucleotides: TGTGCCAGCAGCCCCCTGCAAGGGGGTCGATCGCAGTATTTT. The full variable domain, in which reference TRBV5-6 and TRBJ2-3 provide the parts outside the CDR3, is DAGVTQSPTHLIKTRGQQVTLRCSPKSGHDTVSWYQQALGQGPQFIFQYYEEEERQRGNFPDRFSGHQFPNYSSELNVNALLLGDSALYLCASSPLQGGRSQYFGPGTRLTVL.

The chain recombines TRBV7-2 with TRBJ2-5; TRBD1 matches at 9 bases. CDR3 length: 16 residues. The ends lost 6 bases at V and 1 base at J; junction bases unmatched: 9. Per germline, CDR1 SGHTA and CDR2 FQGNSA. The CDR3 DNA is TGTGCCAGCAGTTCCGGGACAGGGCTCATCCAAGAGACCCAGTACTTC. It encodes CASSSGTGLIQETQYF. The full variable domain, its missing parts supplied by reference TRBV7-2 and TRBJ2-5, is GAGVSQSPSNKVTEKGKDVELRCDPISGHTALYWYRQSLGQGLEFLIYFQGNSAPDKSGLPSDRFSAERTGGSVSTLTIQRTQQEDSAVYLCASSSGTGLIQETQYFGPGTRLLVL.

To note about this clone: Other DNA variants within this sample encode the same CDR3. CDR3 in DNA: TGTGCCAGCAGGCGACAGGGGGCCTACGAGCAGTACTTC. It yields the protein CASRRQGAYEQYF. The V and J genes are TRBV6-5 and TRBJ2-7; 9 positions agree with TRBD1. Trimming at V came to 6 bases and at J to 2 bases, leaving 2 bases not matched to a gene. Germline V gives CDR1 MNHEY, CDR2 SVGAGI. The CDR3 spans 13 residues.

The rearrangement joins TRBV12-3 or TRBV12-4 to TRBJ1-5, with D uncertain. Trimming shortened V by 7 bases and J by 0 bases, and 4 bases separated the two germline ends. This CDR3 has 12 residues. DNA of the CDR3: TGTGCCAGCAAGAGTAGCAATCAGCCCCAGCATTTT. Amino acid sequence: CASKSSNQPQHF.